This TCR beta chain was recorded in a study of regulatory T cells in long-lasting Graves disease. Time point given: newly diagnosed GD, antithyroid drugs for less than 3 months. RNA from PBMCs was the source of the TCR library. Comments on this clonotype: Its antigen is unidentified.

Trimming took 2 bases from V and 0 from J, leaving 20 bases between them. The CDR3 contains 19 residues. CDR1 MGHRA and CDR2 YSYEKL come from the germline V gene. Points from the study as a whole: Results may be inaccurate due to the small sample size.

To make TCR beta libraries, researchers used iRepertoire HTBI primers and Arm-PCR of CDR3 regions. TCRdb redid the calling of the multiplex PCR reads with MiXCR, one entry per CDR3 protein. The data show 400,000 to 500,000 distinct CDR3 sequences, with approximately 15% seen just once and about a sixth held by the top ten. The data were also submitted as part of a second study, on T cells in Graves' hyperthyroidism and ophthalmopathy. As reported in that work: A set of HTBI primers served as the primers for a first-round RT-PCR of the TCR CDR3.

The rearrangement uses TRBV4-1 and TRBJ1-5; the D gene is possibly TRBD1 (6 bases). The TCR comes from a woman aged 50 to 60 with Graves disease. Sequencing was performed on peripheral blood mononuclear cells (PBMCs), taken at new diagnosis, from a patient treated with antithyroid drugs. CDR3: CASSQLTGLGGYSNQPQHF. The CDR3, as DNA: TGCGCCAGCAGCCAACTTACAGGGTTGGGGGGATATAGCAATCAGCCCCAGCATTTT.